This paragraph reports one TCR beta chain. Its antigen is not identified. This record belongs to a study of T cell responses to AZD1222 COVID-19 vaccine. General study findings and limits: An increase in Spike-specific TCR breadth and depth was observed after two AZD1222 doses.

J was trimmed by 6 bases and V by 4 bases; bases with no gene match: 11. From germline, CDR1 is KGHSH and CDR2 LQKENI. The CDR3 runs 17 residues. TCRdb's table, derived via immunoSEQ multiplex PCR, lists solely in-frame clones and lacks some. The sample holds about 130,000 clones, 88% seen once. Sample: peripheral blood, taken on day 0 of MenACWY control vaccination. The rearrangement links TRBV18 to TRBJ2-4, with 11 nucleotides matching TRBD2. The TCR was taken from an adult in good health. The CDR3 DNA reads TGTGCCAGCTCACGGGTGACTAGCGGGAACCCTCTAAACATTCAGTACTTC. Translation: CASSRVTSGNPLNIQYF.